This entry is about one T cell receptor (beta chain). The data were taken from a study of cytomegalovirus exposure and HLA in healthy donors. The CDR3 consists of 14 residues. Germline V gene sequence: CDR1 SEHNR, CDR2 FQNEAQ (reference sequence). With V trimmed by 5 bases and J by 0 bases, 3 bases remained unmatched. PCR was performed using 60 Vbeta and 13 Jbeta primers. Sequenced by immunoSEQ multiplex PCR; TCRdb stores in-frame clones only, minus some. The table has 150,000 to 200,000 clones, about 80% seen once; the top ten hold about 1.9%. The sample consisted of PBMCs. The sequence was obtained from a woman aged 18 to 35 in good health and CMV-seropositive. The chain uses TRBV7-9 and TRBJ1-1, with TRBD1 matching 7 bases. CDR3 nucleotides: TGTGCCAGCAGCCAGGGACAGTTGAACACTGAAGCTTTCTTT. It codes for CASSQGQLNTEAFF.